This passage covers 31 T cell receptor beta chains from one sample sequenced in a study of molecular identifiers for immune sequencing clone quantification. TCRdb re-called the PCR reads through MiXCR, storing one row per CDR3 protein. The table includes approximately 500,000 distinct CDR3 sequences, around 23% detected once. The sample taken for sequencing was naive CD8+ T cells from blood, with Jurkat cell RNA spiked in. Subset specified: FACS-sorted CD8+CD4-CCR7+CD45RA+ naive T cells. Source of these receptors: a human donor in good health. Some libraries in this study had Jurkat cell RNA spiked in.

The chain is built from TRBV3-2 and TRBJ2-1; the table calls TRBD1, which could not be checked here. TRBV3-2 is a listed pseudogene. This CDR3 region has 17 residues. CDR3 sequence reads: CASSQDLGTGVYNEQFF. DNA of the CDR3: TGTGCCAGCAGCCAAGATCTTGGGACAGGGGTCTACAATGAGCAGTTCTTC.

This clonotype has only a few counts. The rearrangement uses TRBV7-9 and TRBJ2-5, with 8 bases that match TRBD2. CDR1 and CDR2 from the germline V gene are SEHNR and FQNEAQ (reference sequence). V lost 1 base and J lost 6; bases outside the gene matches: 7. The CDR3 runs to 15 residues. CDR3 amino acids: CASSLDRGGMKTQYF. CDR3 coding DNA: TGTGCCAGCAGCTTAGATCGGGGGGGCATGAAGACCCAGTACTTC.

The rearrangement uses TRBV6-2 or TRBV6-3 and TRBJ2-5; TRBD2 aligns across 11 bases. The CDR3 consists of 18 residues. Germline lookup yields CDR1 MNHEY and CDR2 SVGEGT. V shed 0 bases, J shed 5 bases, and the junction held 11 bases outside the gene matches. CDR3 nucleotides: TGTGCCAGCAGTTACTCCTCCACTAGCGGGAGCTCGGGCGAGACCCAGTACTTC. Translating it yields CASSYSSTSGSSGETQYF.

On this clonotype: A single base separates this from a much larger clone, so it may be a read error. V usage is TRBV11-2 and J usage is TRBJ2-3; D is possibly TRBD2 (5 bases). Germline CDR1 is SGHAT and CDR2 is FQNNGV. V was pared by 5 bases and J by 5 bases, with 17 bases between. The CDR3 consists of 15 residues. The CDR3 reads CASSTSGRTLDTQYF. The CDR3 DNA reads TGTGCCAGCAGCACGTCGGGAAGGACCCTAGATACGCAGTATTTT.

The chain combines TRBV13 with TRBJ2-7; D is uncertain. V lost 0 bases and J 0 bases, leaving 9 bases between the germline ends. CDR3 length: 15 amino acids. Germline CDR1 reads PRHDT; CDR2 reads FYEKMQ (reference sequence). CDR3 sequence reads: CASSLGPANSYEQYF. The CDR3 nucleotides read TGTGCCAGCAGCTTAGGCCCGGCGAACTCCTACGAGCAGTACTTC. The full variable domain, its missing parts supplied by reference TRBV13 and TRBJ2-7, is AAGVIQSPRHLIKEKRETATLKCYPIPRHDTVYWYQQGPGQDPQFLISFYEKMQSDKGSIPDRFSAQQFSDYHSELNMSSLELGDSALYFCASSLGPANSYEQYFGPGTRLTVT.

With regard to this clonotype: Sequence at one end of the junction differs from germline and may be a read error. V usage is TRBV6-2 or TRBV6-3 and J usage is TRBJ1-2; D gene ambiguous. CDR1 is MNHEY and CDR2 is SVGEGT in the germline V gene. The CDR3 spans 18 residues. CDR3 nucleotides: TGTGCCAGCAGAGAGATTCAGGAGCTTGGGGAACTTGGCTATGGCCACACCTTC. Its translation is CASREIQELGELGYGHTF.

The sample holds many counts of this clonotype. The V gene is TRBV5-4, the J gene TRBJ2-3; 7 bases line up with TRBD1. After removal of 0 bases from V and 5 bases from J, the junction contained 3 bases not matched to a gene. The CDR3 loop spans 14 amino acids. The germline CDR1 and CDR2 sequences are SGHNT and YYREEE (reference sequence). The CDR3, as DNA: TGTGCCAGCAGCTTGGCGGGACAGCTAGATACGCAGTATTTT. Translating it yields CASSLAGQLDTQYF.

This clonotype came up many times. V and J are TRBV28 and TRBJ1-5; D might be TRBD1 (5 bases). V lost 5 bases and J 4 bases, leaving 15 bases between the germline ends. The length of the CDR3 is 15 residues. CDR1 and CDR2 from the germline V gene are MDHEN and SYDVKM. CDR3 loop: CASSVSGTANQPQHF. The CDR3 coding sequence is TGTGCCAGCAGTGTATCCGGGACCGCTAATCAGCCCCAGCATTTT.

CDR3 amino acids: CASSFSSDGYYEQYF. CDR3 nucleotide sequence: TGTGCCAGCAGCTTTTCTAGTGACGGGTACTACGAGCAGTACTTC. The gene calls are TRBV7-2 and TRBJ2-7; no firm D call. V dropped 3 bases and J dropped 3 bases, with 15 bases sitting between them. Germline loops: CDR1 SGHTA, CDR2 FQGNSA. The CDR3 covers 15 residues.

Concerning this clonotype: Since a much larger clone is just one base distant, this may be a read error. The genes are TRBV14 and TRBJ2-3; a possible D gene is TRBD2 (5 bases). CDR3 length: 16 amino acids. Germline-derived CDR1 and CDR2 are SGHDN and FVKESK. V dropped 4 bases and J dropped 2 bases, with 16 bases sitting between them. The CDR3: CASSLDTEDYTDTQYF. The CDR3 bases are TGTGCCAGCAGCCTAGATACGGAGGATTACACAGATACGCAGTATTTT.

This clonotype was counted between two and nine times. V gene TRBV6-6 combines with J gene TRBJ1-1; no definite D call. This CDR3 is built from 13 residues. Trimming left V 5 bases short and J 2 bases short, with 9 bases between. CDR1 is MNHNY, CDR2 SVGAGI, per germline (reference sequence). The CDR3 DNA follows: TGTGCCAGCAGTCGACACCCAAACACTGAAGCTTTCTTT. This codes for CASSRHPNTEAFF.

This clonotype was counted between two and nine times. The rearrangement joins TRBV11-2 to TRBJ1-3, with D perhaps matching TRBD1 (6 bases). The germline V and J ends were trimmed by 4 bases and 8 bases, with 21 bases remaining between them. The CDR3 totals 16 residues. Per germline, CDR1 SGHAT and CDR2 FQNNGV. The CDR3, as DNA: TGTGCCAGCAGCTCACATGATCCAGGGGTGGAAGACACCATATATTTT. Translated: CASSSHDPGVEDTIYF. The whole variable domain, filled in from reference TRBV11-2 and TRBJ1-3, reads EAGVAQSPRYKIIEKRQSVAFWCNPISGHATLYWYQQILGQGPKLLIQFQNNGVVDDSQLPKDRFSAERLKGVDSTLKIQPAKLEDSAVYLCASSSHDPGVEDTIYFGEGSWLTVV.

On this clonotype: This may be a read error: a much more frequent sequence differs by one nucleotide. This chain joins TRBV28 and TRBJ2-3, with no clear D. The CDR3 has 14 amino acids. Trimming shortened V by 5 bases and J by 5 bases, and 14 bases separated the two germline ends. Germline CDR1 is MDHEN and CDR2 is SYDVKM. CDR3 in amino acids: CASSLGIGRDTQYF. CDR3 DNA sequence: TGTGCCAGCAGTCTTGGGATTGGTAGAGATACGCAGTATTTT.

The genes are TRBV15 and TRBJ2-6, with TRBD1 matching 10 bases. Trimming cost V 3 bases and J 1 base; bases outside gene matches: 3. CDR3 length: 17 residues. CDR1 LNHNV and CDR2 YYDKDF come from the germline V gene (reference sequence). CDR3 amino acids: CATSRRTGGSGANVLTF. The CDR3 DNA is TGTGCCACCAGCAGGCGGACAGGGGGGTCTGGGGCCAACGTCCTGACTTTC.

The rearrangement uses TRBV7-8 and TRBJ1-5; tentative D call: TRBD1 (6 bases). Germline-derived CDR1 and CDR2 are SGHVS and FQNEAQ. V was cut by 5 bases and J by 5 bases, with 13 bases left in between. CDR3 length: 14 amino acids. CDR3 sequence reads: CASSPSGVYQPQHF. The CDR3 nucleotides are TGTGCCAGCAGCCCGTCAGGGGTGTATCAGCCCCAGCATTTT.

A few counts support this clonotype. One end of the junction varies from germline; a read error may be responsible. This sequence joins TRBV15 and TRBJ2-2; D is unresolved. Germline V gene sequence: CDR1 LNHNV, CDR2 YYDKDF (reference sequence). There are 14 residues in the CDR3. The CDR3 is CATRAAPNTGELFF. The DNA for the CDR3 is TGTGCCACCAGGGCGGCCCCGAATACCGGGGAGCTGTTTTTT. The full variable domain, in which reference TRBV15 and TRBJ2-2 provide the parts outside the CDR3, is DAMVIQNPRYQVTQFGKPVTLSCSQTLNHNVMYWYQQKSSQAPKLLFHYYDKDFNNEADTPDNFQSRRPNTSFCFLDIRSPGLGDTAMYLCATRAAPNTGELFFGEGSRLTVL.

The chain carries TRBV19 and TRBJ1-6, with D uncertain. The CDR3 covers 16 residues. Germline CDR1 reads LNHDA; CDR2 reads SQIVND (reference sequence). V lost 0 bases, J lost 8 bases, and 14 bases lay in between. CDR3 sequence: CASSIERQDAHSPLHF. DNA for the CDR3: TGTGCCAGTAGTATAGAACGGCAGGACGCCCATTCACCCCTCCACTTT. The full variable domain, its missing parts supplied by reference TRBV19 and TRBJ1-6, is DGGITQSPKYLFRKEGQNVTLSCEQNLNHDAMYWYRQDPGQGLRLIYYSQIVNDFQKGDIAEGYSVSREKKESFPLTVTSAQKNPTAFYLCASSIERQDAHSPLHFGNGTRLTVT.

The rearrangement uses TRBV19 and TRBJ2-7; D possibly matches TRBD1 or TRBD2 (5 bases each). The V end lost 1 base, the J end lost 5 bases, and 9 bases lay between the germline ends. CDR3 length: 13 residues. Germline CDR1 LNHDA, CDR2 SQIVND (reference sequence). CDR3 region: CASSIVSGHEQYF. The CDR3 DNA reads TGTGCCAGTAGTATAGTTTCGGGGCACGAGCAGTACTTC. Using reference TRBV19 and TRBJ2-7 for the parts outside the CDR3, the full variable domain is DGGITQSPKYLFRKEGQNVTLSCEQNLNHDAMYWYRQDPGQGLRLIYYSQIVNDFQKGDIAEGYSVSREKKESFPLTVTSAQKNPTAFYLCASSIVSGHEQYFGPGTRLTVT.

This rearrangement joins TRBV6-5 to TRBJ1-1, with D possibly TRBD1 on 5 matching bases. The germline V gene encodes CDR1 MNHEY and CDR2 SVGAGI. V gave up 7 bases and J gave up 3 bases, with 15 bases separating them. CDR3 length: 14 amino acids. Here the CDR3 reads CASTRQWLYTEAFF. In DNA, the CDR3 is TGTGCCAGCACTAGACAGTGGCTTTACACTGAAGCTTTCTTT.

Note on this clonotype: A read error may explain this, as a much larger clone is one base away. The CDR3: CAGSTPTSGGENKETQYF. DNA of the CDR3: TGTGCCGGCAGTACCCCGACTAGCGGGGGAGAAAATAAAGAGACCCAGTACTTC. The chain uses TRBV6-6 and TRBJ2-5; 12 positions agree with TRBD2. This CDR3 has 18 residues. From germline, CDR1 is MNHNY and CDR2 SVGAGI (reference sequence).

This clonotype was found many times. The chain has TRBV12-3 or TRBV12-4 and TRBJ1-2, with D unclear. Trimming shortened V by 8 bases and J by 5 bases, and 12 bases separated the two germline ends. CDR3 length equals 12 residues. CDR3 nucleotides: TGTGCCAGCGACGGCTACGAGTATGGCTACACCTTC. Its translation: CASDGYEYGYTF.

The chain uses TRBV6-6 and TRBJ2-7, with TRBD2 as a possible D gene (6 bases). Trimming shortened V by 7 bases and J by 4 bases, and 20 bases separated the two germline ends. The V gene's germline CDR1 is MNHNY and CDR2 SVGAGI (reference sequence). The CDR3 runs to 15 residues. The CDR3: CASTDGGRGIYEQYF. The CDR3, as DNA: TGTGCCAGCACCGACGGGGGACGGGGGATATACGAGCAGTACTTC.

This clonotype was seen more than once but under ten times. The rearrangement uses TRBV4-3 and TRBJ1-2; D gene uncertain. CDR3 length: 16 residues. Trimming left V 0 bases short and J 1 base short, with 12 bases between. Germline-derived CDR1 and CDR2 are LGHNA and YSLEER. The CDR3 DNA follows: TGCGCCAGCAGCCAAGATCGGGCCGGATTTAACTATGGCTACACCTTC. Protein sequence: CASSQDRAGFNYGYTF.

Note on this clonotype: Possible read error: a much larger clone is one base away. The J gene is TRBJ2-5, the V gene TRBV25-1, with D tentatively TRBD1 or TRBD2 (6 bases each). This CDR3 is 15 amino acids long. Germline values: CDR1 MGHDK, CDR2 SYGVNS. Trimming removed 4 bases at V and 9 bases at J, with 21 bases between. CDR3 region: CASSGGTLPKEAQYF. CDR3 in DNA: TGTGCCAGCAGTGGCGGGACACTCCCTAAGGAGGCCCAGTACTTC. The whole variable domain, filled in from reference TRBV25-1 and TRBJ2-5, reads EADIYQTPRYLVIGTGKKITLECSQTMGHDKMYWYQQDPGMELHLIHYSYGVNSTEKGDLSSESTVSRIRTEHFPLTLESARPSHTSQYLCASSGGTLPKEAQYFGPGTRLLVL.

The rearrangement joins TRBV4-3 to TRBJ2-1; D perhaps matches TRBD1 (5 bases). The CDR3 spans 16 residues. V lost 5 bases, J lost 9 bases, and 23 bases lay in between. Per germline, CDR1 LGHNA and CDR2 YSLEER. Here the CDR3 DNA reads TGCGCCAGCAGCTCAGTTATCATACAGGTGGCGGCTGAGCAGTTCTTC. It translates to CASSSVIIQVAAEQFF.

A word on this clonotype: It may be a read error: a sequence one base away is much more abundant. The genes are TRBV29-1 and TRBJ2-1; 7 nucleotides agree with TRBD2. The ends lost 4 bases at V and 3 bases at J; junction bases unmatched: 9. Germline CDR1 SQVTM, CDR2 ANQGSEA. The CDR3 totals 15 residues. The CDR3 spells CSVVREDASYNEQFF. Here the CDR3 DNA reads TGCAGCGTTGTCCGGGAGGACGCCAGCTACAATGAGCAGTTCTTC.

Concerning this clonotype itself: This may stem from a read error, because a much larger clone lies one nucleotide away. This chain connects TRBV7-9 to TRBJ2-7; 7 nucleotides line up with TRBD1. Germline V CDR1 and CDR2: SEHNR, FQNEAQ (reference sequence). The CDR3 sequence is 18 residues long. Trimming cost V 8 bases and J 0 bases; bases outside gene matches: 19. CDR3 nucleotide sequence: TGTGCCAGCGGCGGACCGGGACAGCAACTCAAAAGCTCCTACGAGCAGTACTTC. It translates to CASGGPGQQLKSSYEQYF.

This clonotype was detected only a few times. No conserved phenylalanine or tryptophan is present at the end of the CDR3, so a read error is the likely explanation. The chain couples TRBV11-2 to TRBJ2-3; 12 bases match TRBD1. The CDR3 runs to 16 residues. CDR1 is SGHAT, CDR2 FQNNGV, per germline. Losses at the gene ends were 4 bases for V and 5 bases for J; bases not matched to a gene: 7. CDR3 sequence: CASSSPGQGAGDTQYL. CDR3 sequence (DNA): TGTGCCAGCAGCTCACCGGGACAGGGGGCCGGAGATACGCAGTATCTT.

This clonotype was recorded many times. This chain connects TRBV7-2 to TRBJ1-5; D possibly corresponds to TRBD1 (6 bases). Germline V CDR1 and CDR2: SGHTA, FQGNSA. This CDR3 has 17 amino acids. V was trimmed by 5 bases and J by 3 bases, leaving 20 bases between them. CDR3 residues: CASSPNIKTGNNQPQHF. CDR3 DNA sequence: TGTGCCAGCAGCCCCAACATTAAGACAGGTAACAATCAGCCCCAGCATTTT.

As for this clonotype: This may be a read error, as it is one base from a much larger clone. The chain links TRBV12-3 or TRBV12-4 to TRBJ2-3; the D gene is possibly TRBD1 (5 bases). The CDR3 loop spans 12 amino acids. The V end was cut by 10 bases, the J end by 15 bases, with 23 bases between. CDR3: CANRDQGPECYF. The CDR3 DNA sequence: TGTGCCAACAGAGACCAGGGCCCCGAGTGTTATTTT.

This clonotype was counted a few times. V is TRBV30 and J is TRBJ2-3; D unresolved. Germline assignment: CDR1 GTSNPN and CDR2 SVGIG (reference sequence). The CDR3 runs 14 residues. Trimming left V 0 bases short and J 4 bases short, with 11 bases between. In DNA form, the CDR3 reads TGTGCCTGGAGTGTTCGACCCGGCGCAGATACGCAGTATTTT. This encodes CAWSVRPGADTQYF. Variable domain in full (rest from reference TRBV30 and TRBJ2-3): SQTIHQWPATLVQPVGSPLSLECTVEGTSNPNLYWYRQAAGRGLQLLFYSVGIGQISSEVPQNLSASRPQDRQFILSSKKLLLSDSGFYLCAWSVRPGADTQYFGPGTRLTVL.